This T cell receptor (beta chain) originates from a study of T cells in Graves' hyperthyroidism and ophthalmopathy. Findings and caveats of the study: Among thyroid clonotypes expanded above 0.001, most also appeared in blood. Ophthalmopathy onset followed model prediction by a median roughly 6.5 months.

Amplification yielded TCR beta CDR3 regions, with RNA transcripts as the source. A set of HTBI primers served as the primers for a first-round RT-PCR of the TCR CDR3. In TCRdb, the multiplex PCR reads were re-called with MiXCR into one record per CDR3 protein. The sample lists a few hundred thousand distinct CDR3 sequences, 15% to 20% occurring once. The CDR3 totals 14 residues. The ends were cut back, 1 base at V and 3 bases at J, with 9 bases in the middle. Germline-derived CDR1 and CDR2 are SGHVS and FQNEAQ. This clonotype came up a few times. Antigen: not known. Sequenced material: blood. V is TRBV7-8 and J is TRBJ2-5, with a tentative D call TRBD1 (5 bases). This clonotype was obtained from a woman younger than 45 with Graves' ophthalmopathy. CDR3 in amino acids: CASSLVLTEETQYF. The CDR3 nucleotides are TGTGCCAGCAGCTTAGTATTGACAGAAGAGACCCAGTACTTC.